This T cell receptor (beta chain) appears in the sequencing data of a study of T cells in Graves' hyperthyroidism and ophthalmopathy. Notes on the study in general: Ophthalmopathy onset followed model prediction by a median approximately 5.9 months. Blood also held most thyroid clonotypes expanded beyond 0.001.

Between the trimmed V and J ends, which lost 6 bases and 1 base, there was a span of 15 bases. The CDR3 runs to 15 residues. Germline CDR1 is SNHLY and CDR2 is FYNNEI. TCR beta CDR3 regions were amplified from RNA. In the first-round RT-PCR of the TCR CDR3, the HTBI primer set was used. TCRdb reanalysed the multiplex PCR reads using MiXCR and keeps one entry per CDR3 protein. This table holds approximately 700,000 distinct CDR3 sequences, just under 45% found once. Regarding this clonotype: Its antigen is not known.

The sample was peripheral blood or thyroid tissue (not recorded which). This receptor was identified in an adult man with Graves' disease, either hyperthyroidism or ophthalmopathy (not recorded which). The rearrangement uses TRBV2 and TRBJ1-1; D unresolved. In nucleotides, the CDR3 is TGTGCCAGCAGCCAAGAACGAGTGCGGAACACTGAAGCTTTCTTT. Its translation is CASSQERVRNTEAFF.